This T cell receptor beta chain was recovered during a study of blood T cell repertoires in COVID-19. Whole-study context: Sources were T cells, B-cell-depleted T cells, or PBMCs; the material itself was cDNA or gDNA.

Some clones are missing from TCRdb's copy, which holds only in-frame ones; the method was immunoSEQ multiplex PCR. The sample contains 250,000 to 350,000 clones, around 90% of which appear only once. CDR3 size: 13 residues. Trimming took off 5 bases at V and 11 bases at J, with 16 bases between the two ends. Sample: peripheral blood. This chain uses TRBV12-3 or TRBV12-4 with TRBJ1-3; no firm D call. The TCR sequence derives from a man aged 18 to 30 with active or convalescent COVID-19. The CDR3 DNA follows: TGTGCCAGCAGTCCCGCGACCGAGCGCTCCATATATTTT. This codes for CASSPATERSIYF.